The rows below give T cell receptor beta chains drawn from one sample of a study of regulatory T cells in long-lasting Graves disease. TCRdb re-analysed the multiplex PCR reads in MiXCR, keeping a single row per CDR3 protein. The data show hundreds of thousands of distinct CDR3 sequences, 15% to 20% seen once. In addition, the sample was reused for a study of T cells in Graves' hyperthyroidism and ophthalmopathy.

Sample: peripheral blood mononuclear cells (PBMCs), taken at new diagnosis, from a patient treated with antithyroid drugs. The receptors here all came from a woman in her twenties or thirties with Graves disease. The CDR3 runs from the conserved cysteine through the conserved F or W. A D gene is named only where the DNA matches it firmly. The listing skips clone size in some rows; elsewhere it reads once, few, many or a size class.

CDR3: CASRLEGVPEAFF; DNA: TGTGCCAGCAGGCTAGAAGGGGTGCCTGAAGCTTTCTTT; size: many; D: NA; V: TRBV28; J: TRBJ1-1
CDR3: CASSYSGTSGRGQFF; DNA: TGTGCCAGCAGTTATTCCGGGACTAGCGGTCGAGGGCAGTTCTTC; size: few; D: TRBD2; V: TRBV6-2/TRBV6-3; J: TRBJ2-1
CDR3: CASSIQGSFGEKLFF; DNA: TGTGCCAGTAGTATTCAGGGCTCGTTCGGTGAAAAACTGTTTTTT; size: NA; D: NA; V: TRBV19; J: TRBJ1-4
CDR3: CAISGIGDRGNTEAFF; DNA: TGTGCCATCAGTGGTATCGGGGACAGAGGGAACACTGAAGCTTTCTTT; size: few; D: TRBD1; V: TRBV10-3; J: TRBJ1-1
CDR3: CASRPQGLGYTF; DNA: TGTGCCAGCAGGCCTCAGGGACTTGGCTACACCTTC; size: NA; D: NA; V: TRBV7-6; J: TRBJ1-2
CDR3: CASRPGTEATYEQYF; DNA: TGTGCCAGCAGACCTGGGACAGAGGCGACCTACGAGCAGTACTTC; size: once; D: TRBD1; V: TRBV5-5; J: TRBJ2-7
CDR3: CSAWWGGDGSTYNEQFF; DNA: TGCAGTGCCTGGTGGGGGGGTGACGGGAGCACCTACAATGAGCAGTTCTTC; size: few; D: TRBD2; V: TRBV20-1; J: TRBJ2-1
CDR3: CASSLAEGGPYGYTF; DNA: TGTGCCAGCAGCTTGGCCGAGGGGGGACCCTATGGCTACACCTTC; size: few; D: NA; V: TRBV5-4; J: TRBJ1-2
CDR3: CASSSSVAGGKGATGELFF; DNA: TGCGCCAGCAGCTCCTCTGTAGCGGGAGGGAAGGGGGCTACCGGGGAGCTGTTTTTT; size: few; D: TRBD2; V: TRBV28; J: TRBJ2-2
CDR3: CASSRSSPNTGELFF; DNA: TGCGCCAGCAGCCGATCTAGTCCGAACACCGGGGAGCTGTTTTTT; size: few; D: NA; V: TRBV5-1; J: TRBJ2-2
CDR3: CASSLMGAGANVLTF; DNA: TGTGCCAGCAGTTTAATGGGGGCTGGGGCCAACGTCCTGACTTTC; size: many; D: NA; V: TRBV28; J: TRBJ2-6
CDR3: CASSKTGENTEAFF; DNA: TGCGCCAGCAGCAAGACAGGGGAAAACACTGAAGCTTTCTTT; size: many; D: TRBD1; V: TRBV5-1; J: TRBJ1-1
CDR3: CASSSLSNQPQHF; DNA: TGTGCCAGCAGTTCCCTTAGCAATCAGCCCCAGCATTTT; size: many; D: NA; V: TRBV28; J: TRBJ1-5
CDR3: CASSPGLAGGPDTQYF; DNA: TGTGCCAGTAGTCCGGGACTAGCGGGAGGTCCAGATACGCAGTATTTT; size: few; D: TRBD2; V: TRBV19; J: TRBJ2-3
CDR3: CASSFDTGAYEQYF; DNA: TGTGCCAGCAGTTTTGACACGGGGGCCTACGAGCAGTACTTC; size: NA; D: NA; V: TRBV27; J: TRBJ2-7
CDR3: CASSYSPTSTDTQYF; DNA: TGTGCCAGCAGTTACAGCCCCACTAGCACAGATACGCAGTATTTT; size: few; D: NA; V: TRBV6-2/TRBV6-3; J: TRBJ2-3
CDR3: CSAWGGGTQETQYF; DNA: TGCAGCGCCTGGGGCGGCGGTACGCAAGAGACCCAGTACTTC; size: NA; D: NA; V: TRBV29-1; J: TRBJ2-5
CDR3: CASRRTLLYEQYF; DNA: TGTGCCAGCAGGAGGACTTTACTCTACGAGCAGTACTTC; size: NA; D: NA; V: TRBV28; J: TRBJ2-7
CDR3: CASSYSGVGPGNTIYF; DNA: TGTGCCAGCAGTTACTCAGGGGTAGGCCCTGGAAACACCATATATTTT; size: NA; D: NA; V: TRBV6-2/TRBV6-3; J: TRBJ1-3
CDR3: CASSGGELILSNQPQHF; DNA: TGTGCCAGTAGTGGGGGTGAGTTAATTTTGAGCAATCAGCCCCAGCATTTT; size: NA; D: NA; V: TRBV19; J: TRBJ1-5
CDR3: CASSWGQGVVSTEAFF; DNA: TGTGCCAGCAGCTGGGGTCAGGGGGTCGTTAGCACTGAAGCTTTCTTT; size: many; D: TRBD1; V: TRBV11-2; J: TRBJ1-1
CDR3: CASSLIRTDTQYF; DNA: TGTGCCAGCAGCTTAATTCGCACAGATACGCAGTATTTT; size: many; D: NA; V: TRBV7-9; J: TRBJ2-3